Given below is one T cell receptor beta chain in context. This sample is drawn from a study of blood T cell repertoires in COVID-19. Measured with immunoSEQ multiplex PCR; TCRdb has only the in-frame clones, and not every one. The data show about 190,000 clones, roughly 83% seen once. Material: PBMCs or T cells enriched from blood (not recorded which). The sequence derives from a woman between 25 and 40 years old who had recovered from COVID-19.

CDR3 protein: CASRGVGLVNEQFF. CDR3 in DNA: TGTGCCAGCAGGGGGGTAGGACTAGTTAATGAGCAGTTCTTC. The chain links TRBV6-5 to TRBJ2-1, with 7 positions matching TRBD2. Trimming at V came to 6 bases and at J to 7 bases, leaving 9 bases not matched to a gene. Germline CDR1 is MNHEY and CDR2 is SVGAGI. This CDR3 is 14 amino acids long.